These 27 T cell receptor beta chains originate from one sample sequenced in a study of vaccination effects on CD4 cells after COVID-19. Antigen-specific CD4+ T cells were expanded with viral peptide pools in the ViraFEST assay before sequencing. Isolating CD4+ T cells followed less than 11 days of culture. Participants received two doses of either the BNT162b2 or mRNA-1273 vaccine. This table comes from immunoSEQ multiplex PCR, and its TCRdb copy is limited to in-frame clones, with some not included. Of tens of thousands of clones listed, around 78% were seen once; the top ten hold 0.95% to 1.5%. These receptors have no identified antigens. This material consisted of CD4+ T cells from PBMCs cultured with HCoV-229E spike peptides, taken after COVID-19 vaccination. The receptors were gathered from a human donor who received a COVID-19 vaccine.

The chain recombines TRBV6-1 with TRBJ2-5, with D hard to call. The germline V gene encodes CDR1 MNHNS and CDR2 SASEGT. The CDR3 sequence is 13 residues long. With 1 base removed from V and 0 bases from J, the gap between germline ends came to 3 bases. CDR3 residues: CASSEDYQETQYF. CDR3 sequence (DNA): TGTGCCAGCAGTGAAGACTACCAAGAGACCCAGTACTTC.

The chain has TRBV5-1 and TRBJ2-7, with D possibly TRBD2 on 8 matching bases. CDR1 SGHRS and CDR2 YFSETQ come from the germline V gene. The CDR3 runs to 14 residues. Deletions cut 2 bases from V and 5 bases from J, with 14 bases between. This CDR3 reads CASSFGGGTDEQYV. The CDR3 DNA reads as TGCGCCAGCAGCTTTGGCGGGGGGACAGACGAGCAGTACGTC.

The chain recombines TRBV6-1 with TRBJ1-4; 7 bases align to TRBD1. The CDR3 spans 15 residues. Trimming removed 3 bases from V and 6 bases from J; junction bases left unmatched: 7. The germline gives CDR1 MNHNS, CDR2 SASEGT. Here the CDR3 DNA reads TGTGCCAGCAGTGAGCAAGGGGGCGGGGATGAAAAACTGTTTTTT. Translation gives CASSEQGGGDEKLFF.

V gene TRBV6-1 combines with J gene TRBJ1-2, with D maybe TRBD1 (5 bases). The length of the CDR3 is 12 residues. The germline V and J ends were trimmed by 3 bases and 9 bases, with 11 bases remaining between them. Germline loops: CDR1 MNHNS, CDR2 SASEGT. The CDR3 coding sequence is TGTGCCAGCAGTGAGACTCAGGGTAGCTACACCTTC. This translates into CASSETQGSYTF.

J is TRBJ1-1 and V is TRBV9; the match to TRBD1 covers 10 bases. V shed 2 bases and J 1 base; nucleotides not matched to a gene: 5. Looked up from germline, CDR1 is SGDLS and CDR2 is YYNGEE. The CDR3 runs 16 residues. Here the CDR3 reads CASSVGTGVENTEAFF. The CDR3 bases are TGTGCCAGCAGCGTGGGGACAGGGGTGGAGAACACTGAAGCTTTCTTT.

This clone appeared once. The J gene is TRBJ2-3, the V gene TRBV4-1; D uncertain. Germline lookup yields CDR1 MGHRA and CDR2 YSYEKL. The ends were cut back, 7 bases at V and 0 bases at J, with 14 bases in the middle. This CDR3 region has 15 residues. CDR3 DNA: TGCGCCAGCAAGGGTCAGGCCCCTAGCACAGATACGCAGTATTTT. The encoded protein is CASKGQAPSTDTQYF.

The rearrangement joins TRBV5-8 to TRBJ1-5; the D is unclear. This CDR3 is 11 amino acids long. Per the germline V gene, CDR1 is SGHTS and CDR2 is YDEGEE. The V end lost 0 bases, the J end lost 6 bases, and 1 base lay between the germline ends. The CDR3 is CASSLVQPQHF. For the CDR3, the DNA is TGTGCCAGCAGCTTGGTTCAGCCCCAGCATTTT.

The CDR3 DNA reads TGTGCCAGCAGCTTAGAGGGACACCAGTACTATGGCTACACCTTC. Amino acids: CASSLEGHQYYGYTF. The chain carries TRBV5-4 and TRBJ1-2; perhaps TRBD1 as D (6 bases). The CDR3 totals 15 residues. Trimming pared 2 bases from V and 3 bases from J, leaving 14 bases between. Germline CDR1 reads SGHNT; CDR2 reads YYREEE (reference sequence). Filled out from reference TRBV5-4 and TRBJ1-2, the complete variable domain reads ETGVTQSPTHLIKTRGQQVTLRCSSQSGHNTVSWYQQALGQGPQFIFQYYREEENGRGNFPPRFSGLQFPNYSSELNVNALELDDSALYLCASSLEGHQYYGYTFGSGTRLTVV.

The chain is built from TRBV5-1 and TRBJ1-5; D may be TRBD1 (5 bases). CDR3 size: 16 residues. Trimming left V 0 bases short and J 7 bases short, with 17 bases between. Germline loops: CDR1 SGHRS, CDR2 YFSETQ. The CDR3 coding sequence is TGCGCCAGCAGCTTGGACGGGACTAGGGATGGACAGCCCCAGCATTTT. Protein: CASSLDGTRDGQPQHF.

CDR3 sequence: CASSDRTSGVYNEQFF. Here the CDR3 DNA reads TGTGCCAGCAGTGACCGGACTAGCGGGGTGTATAATGAGCAGTTCTTC. The chain joins TRBV25-1 to TRBJ2-1; 12 positions match TRBD2. With 3 bases clipped from V and 7 bases from J, the junction kept 7 bases outside the gene matches. The germline CDR1 and CDR2 sequences are MGHDK and SYGVNS. The CDR3 loop spans 16 amino acids.

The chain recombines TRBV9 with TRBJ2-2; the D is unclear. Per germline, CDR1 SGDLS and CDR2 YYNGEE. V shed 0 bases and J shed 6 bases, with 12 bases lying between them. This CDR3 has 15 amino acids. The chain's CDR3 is CASSVEAQVPGELFF. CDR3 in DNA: TGTGCCAGCAGCGTAGAGGCCCAGGTTCCCGGGGAGCTGTTTTTT.

The DNA of the CDR3 is TGTGCCAGCAGCCAGCCCATTGGCGGGGGTAGGGATACTAGCACAGATACGCAGTATTTT. Encoded protein: CASSQPIGGGRDTSTDTQYF. The rearrangement joins TRBV3-1 (or the pseudogene TRBV3-2) to TRBJ2-3, with 7 bases identical to TRBD2. This CDR3 spans 20 amino acids. The germline gives CDR1 LGHDT, CDR2 YNNKEL (reference sequence). V lost 3 bases, J lost 0 bases, and 18 bases stayed unmatched.

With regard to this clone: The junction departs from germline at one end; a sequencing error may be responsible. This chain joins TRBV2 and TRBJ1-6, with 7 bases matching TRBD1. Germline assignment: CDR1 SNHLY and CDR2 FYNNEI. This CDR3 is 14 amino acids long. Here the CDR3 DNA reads TGTGCCAGCAGGCCCGGGACAGTTAATTCAGCCCTCCACTTT. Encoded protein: CASRPGTVNSALHF.

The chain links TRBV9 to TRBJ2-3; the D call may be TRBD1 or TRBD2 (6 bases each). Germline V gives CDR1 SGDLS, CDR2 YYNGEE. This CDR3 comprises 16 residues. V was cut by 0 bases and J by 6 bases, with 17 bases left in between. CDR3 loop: CASSVVGGSPGDTQYF. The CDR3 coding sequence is TGTGCCAGCAGCGTAGTAGGGGGGAGTCCCGGGGATACGCAGTATTTT.

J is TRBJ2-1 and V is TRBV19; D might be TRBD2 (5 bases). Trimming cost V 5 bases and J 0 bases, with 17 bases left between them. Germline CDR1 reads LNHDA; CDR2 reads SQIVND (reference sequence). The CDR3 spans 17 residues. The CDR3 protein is CASSFSPSGVSYNEQFF. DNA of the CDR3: TGTGCCAGTAGTTTCTCCCCAAGCGGAGTCTCCTACAATGAGCAGTTCTTC.

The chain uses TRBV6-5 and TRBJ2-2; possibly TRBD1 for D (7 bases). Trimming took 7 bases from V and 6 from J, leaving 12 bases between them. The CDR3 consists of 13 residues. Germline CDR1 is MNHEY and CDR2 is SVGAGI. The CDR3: CASTPRGAGELFF. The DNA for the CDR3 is TGTGCCAGCACTCCCAGGGGGGCCGGGGAGCTGTTTTTT.

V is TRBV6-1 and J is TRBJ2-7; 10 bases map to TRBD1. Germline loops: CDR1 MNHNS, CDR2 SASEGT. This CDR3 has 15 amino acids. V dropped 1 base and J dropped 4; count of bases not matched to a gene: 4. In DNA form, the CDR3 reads TGTGCCAGCAGTGAAGGACAGGGGGCGTTTTACGAGCAGTACGTC. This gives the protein CASSEGQGAFYEQYV.

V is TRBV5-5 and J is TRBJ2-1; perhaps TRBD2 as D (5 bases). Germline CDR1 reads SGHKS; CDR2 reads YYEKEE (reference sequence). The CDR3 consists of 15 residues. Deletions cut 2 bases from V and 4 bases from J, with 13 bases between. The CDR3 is CASSLESSGYNEQFF. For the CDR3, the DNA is TGTGCCAGCAGCTTAGAATCCAGCGGATACAATGAGCAGTTCTTC.

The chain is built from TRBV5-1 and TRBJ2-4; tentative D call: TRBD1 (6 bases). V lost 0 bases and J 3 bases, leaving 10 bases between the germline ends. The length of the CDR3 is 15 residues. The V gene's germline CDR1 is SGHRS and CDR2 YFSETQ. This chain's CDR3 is CASSLAPGHKNIQYF. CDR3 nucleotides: TGCGCCAGCAGCTTGGCCCCGGGACACAAAAACATTCAGTACTTC.

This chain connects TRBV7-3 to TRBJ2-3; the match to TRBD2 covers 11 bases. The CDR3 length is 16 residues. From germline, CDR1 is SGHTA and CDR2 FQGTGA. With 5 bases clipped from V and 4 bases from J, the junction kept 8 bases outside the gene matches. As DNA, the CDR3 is TGTGCCAGCAGCCCTCTTCATAGCGGGGGGGCAGATACGCAGTATTTT. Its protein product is CASSPLHSGGADTQYF.

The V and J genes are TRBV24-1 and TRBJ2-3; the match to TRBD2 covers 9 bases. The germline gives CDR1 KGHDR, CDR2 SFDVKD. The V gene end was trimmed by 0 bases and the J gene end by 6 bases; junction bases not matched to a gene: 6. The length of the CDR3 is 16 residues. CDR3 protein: CATSDLTAGGFDTQYF. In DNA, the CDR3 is TGTGCCACCAGTGATTTGACAGCGGGGGGTTTCGATACGCAGTATTTT.

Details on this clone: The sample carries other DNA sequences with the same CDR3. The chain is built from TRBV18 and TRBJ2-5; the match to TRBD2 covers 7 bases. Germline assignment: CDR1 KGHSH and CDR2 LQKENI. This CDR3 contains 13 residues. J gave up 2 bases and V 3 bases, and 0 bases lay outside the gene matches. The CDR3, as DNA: TGTGCCAGCTCACCGGGACTACAAGAGACCCAGTACTTC. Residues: CASSPGLQETQYF.

Here the CDR3 reads CASSSGTGGNQPQHF. The DNA for the CDR3 is TGTGCCAGCAGCTCCGGGACAGGGGGCAATCAGCCCCAGCATTTT. The gene calls are TRBV6-5 and TRBJ1-5; 10 nucleotides agree with TRBD1. This CDR3 is 15 amino acids long. V lost 6 bases, J lost 2 bases, and 4 bases stayed unmatched. Looked up from germline, CDR1 is MNHEY and CDR2 is SVGAGI.

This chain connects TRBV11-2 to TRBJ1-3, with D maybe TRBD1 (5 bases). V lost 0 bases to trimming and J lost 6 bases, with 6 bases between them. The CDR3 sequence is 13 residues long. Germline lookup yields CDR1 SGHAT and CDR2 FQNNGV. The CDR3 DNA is TGTGCCAGCAGCTTAGACGGGGCAAACACCATATATTTT. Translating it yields CASSLDGANTIYF. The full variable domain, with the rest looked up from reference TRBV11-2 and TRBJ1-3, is EAGVAQSPRYKIIEKRQSVAFWCNPISGHATLYWYQQILGQGPKLLIQFQNNGVVDDSQLPKDRFSAERLKGVDSTLKIQPAKLEDSAVYLCASSLDGANTIYFGEGSWLTVV.

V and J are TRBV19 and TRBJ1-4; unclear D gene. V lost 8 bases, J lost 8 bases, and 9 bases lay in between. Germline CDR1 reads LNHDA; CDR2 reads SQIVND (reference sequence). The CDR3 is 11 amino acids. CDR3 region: CASWSGEKLFF. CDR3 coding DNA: TGTGCCAGTTGGAGCGGAGAAAAACTGTTTTTT.

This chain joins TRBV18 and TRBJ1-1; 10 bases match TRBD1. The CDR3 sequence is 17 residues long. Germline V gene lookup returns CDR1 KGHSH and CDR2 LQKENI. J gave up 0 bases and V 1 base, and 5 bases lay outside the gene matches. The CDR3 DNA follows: TGTGCCAGCTCACCACTAGGGACAGGGGCCGTGAACACTGAAGCTTTCTTT. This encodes CASSPLGTGAVNTEAFF.

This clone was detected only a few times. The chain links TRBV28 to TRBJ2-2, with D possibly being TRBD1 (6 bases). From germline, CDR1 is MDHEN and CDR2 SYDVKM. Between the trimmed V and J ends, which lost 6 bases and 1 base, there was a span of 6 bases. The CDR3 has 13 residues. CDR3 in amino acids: CASRGQNTGELFF. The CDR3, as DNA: TGTGCCAGCAGGGGACAGAACACCGGGGAGCTGTTTTTT.